This T cell receptor beta chain was captured by sequencing in a study of blood T cell repertoires in COVID-19. Study as a whole: PBMCs, B-cell-depleted T cells, or T cells were the source of the cDNA or gDNA that made up the material.

Per the authors' pipeline: Reference gene primer amplification yielded estimated nucleated cell counts. This table comes from immunoSEQ multiplex PCR, and its TCRdb copy is limited to in-frame clones, with some not included. That table supplies the V and J calls and clone size; D and trimming were determined from the DNA. The sample carries approximately 29,000 clones, over 75% recorded once. Germline values: CDR1 MNHEY, CDR2 SVGAGI. This CDR3 has 12 amino acids. Between the trimmed V and J ends, which lost 2 bases and 6 bases, there was a span of 7 bases. The sample was peripheral blood. The rearrangement links TRBV6-5 to TRBJ1-2; D gene uncertain. The source of this sequence is a woman aged 55-69 years with active COVID-19. CDR3 region: CASSYNSDGYTF. CDR3 DNA sequence: TGTGCCAGCAGTTACAATAGCGATGGCTACACCTTC.